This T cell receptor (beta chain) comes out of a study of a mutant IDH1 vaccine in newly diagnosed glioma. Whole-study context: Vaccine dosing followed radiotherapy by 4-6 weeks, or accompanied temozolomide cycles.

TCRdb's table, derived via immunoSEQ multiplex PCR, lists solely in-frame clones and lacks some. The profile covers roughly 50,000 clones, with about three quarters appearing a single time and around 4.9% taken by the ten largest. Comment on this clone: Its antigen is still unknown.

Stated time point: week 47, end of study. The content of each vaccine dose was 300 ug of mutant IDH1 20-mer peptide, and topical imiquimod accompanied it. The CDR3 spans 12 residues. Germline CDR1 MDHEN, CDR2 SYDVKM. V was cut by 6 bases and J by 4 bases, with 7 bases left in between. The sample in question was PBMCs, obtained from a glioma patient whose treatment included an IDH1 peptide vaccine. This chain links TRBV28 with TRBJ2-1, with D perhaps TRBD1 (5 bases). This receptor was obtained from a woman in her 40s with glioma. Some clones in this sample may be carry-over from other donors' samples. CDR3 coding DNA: TGTGCCAGCAGGACAGTTTACAATGAGCAGTTCTTC. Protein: CASRTVYNEQFF.